This TCR beta chain originates from a study of CD8 T cells in Susac syndrome. Random hexamers were used to reverse transcribe an amount of about 0.45 to 1 ug RNA. TCRdb passed the immunoSEQ multiplex PCR reads through MiXCR, listing each CDR3 protein once. The sample yields about 81,000 distinct CDR3 sequences, 94% seen once. Blood CD8+ and CD4+ T cells underwent high-throughput TCR beta sequencing. Negative isolation yielded CD8+ and CD4+ T cells; FACS enriched TEMRA cells. The CDR3 is made up of 13 amino acids. Germline V gives CDR1 SQVTM, CDR2 ANQGSEA. V trimming: 7 bases; J trimming: 2 bases; junction bases outside the gene matches: 7.

The V and J genes are TRBV29-1 and TRBJ2-5; 7 bases map to TRBD2. The sequence was collected from a human donor with Susac syndrome. Sequenced sample: CD8+ T cells from PBMCs. The CDR3 coding sequence is TGCAGCGCTGAGGGAGGGGTTCAAGAGACCCAGTACTTC. It is translated as CSAEGGVQETQYF.